This TCR beta chain was observed in a study of cytotoxic CD8 clonotypes in ibrutinib-treated CLL. The overall study: Outcomes included some 24 partial and 2 complete responses; after median roughly 66 months, 14 stayed remitted and approximately 12 progressed. Whole-study results and caveats: Public clonotypes were rare and shrank or held steady on treatment. Clonality went up at ibrutinib response and then declined back toward baseline at progression. Sustained-remission and progressing patients were not sampled at matched times.

Comment on this clone: Its antigen is not known.

With 3 bases removed from V and 2 bases from J, the gap between germline ends came to 10 bases. Per germline, CDR1 SQVTM and CDR2 ANQGSEA. The CDR3 is made up of 13 amino acids. The table came from immunoSEQ multiplex PCR; TCRdb's copy has only in-frame clones and leaves some out. This sample has about 68,000 clones, with roughly two thirds found just once. Here the sequenced sample was PBMCs, taken after 12 months of ibrutinib treatment. J is TRBJ1-2 and V is TRBV29-1; no firm D call. This TCR was recovered from a human donor with chronic lymphocytic leukemia. The CDR3 protein is CSVEWQDNYGYTF. The CDR3 nucleotides are TGCAGCGTTGAGTGGCAGGACAACTATGGCTACACCTTC.